This TCR beta chain was sequenced for a study of T cell responses to AZD1222 COVID-19 vaccine. Produced via immunoSEQ multiplex PCR; TCRdb's table is partial and in-frame only. The sample records more than 90,000 clones, around 83% being singletons. Germline values: CDR1 MNHEY, CDR2 SVGEGT. The CDR3 sequence is 14 residues long. Between the trimmed V and J ends, which lost 6 bases and 5 bases, there was a span of 16 bases. The clonotype comes from an adult who received the AZD1222 COVID-19 vaccine. This material consisted of peripheral blood, taken 28 days after the second AZD1222 dose. The chain employs TRBV6-2 or TRBV6-3 and TRBJ1-1; D is perhaps TRBD1 (6 bases). CDR3 DNA sequence: TGTGCCAGCAGCTTGGGGGGCGCCGGGACTGAAGCTTTCTTT. Its translation is CASSLGGAGTEAFF.